This TCR beta chain was identified during a study of control samples from healthy donors and cancer patients. TCRdb's table, derived via immunoSEQ multiplex PCR, lists solely in-frame clones and lacks some. The top ten clones hold over 3.5% of a sample with just under 75,000 clones, about 90% of them seen once. The CDR3 is 15 residues long. Germline V CDR1 and CDR2: MDHEN, SYDVKM. The V segment lost 4 bases and the J segment 6 bases; nucleotides outside the gene matches: 5. This chain connects TRBV28 to TRBJ2-1; TRBD2 matches at 11 bases. Input material: blood. This clonotype was obtained from a woman aged 50 to 60 in good health. CDR3 amino acids: CASSYLSGRANEQFF. In DNA, the CDR3 is TGTGCCAGCAGTTACCTTAGCGGGAGGGCCAATGAGCAGTTCTTC.